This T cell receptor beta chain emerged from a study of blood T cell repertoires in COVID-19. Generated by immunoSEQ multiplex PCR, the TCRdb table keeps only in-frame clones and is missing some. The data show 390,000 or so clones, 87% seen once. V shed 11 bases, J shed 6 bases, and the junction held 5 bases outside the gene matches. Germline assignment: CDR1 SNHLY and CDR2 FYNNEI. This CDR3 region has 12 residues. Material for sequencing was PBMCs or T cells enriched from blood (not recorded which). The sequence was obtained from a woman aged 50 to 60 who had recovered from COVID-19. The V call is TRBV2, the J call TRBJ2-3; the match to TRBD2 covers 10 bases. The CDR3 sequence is CAGGLATDTQYF. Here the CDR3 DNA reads TGTGCCGGGGGACTAGCGACGGATACGCAGTATTTT.